The 28 T cell receptor beta chains below all came from one sample that was sequenced in a study of radiation and T cells in renal cell carcinoma. TCRdb's copy holds only in-frame clones and misses some; the assay was immunoSEQ multiplex PCR. The data show about 140,000 clones, roughly 85% seen once. Time point denoted: baseline pretreatment blood. Treatment noted: 15 Gy SBRT to primary tumor, nephrectomy 4 weeks later. The sequences come from blood, collected from a patient whose treatment included radiotherapy and nephrectomy. These receptors all come from a woman in her fifties or sixties with renal cell carcinoma.

J is TRBJ1-5 and V is TRBV5-8, with 7 nucleotides matching TRBD1. Per the germline V gene, CDR1 is SGHTS and CDR2 is YDEGEE. This CDR3 comprises 15 residues. Trimming cost V 4 bases and J 4 bases; bases outside gene matches: 8. The CDR3 is CASSRADRDNQPQHF. Here the CDR3 DNA reads TGTGCCAGCAGCCGCGCTGACAGGGATAATCAGCCCCAGCATTTT.

This chain links TRBV15 with TRBJ2-7; D remains unclear. CDR3 length: 14 residues. The V end was cut by 4 bases, the J end by 2 bases, with 12 bases between. CDR1 and CDR2 (germline): LNHNV, YYDKDF (reference sequence). CDR3 sequence reads: CATSTDNGAYEQYF. DNA for the CDR3: TGTGCCACCAGCACCGACAATGGGGCCTACGAGCAGTACTTC.

V usage is TRBV18 and J usage is TRBJ2-5; 8 nucleotides agree with TRBD2. The CDR3 runs to 15 residues. The trim removed 2 bases at V and 5 bases at J, leaving 7 bases unmatched. Germline V gene data show CDR1 as KGHSH and CDR2 as LQKENI. The CDR3 is CASSPGGLGVETQYF. CDR3 DNA sequence: TGTGCCAGCTCACCAGGGGGACTAGGCGTGGAGACCCAGTACTTC. Full variable domain (remainder filled in from reference TRBV18 and TRBJ2-5): NAGVMQNPRHLVRRRGQEARLRCSPMKGHSHVYWYRQLPEEGLKFMVYLQKENIIDESGMPKERFSAEFPKEGPSILRIQQVVRGDSAAYFCASSPGGLGVETQYFGPGTRLLVL.

The chain uses TRBV30 and TRBJ2-6, with D hard to call. This CDR3 has 12 amino acids. Germline V CDR1 and CDR2: GTSNPN, SVGIG (reference sequence). V was clipped by 4 bases and J by 4 bases, with 5 bases between them. The CDR3 sequence: CAWNPGANVLTF. In nucleotides, the CDR3 is TGTGCCTGGAACCCCGGGGCCAACGTCCTGACTTTC.

The chain uses TRBV5-1 and TRBJ2-7, with D unresolved. Trimming pared 3 bases from V and 3 bases from J, leaving 13 bases between. This CDR3 is built from 14 residues. CDR1 is SGHRS and CDR2 is YFSETQ in the germline V gene. CDR3 residues: CASSSAALVYEQYF. The DNA of the CDR3 is TGCGCCAGCAGCTCGGCCGCTTTAGTCTACGAGCAGTACTTC.

This chain joins TRBV6-6 and TRBJ2-7; possibly TRBD1 or TRBD2 for D (5 bases each). CDR3 size: 13 residues. Trimming removed 6 bases at V and 3 bases at J, with 12 bases between. Germline CDR1 is MNHNY and CDR2 is SVGAGI (reference sequence). The CDR3 is CASSQGPNYEQYF. CDR3 coding DNA: TGTGCCAGCAGCCAGGGACCAAACTACGAGCAGTACTTC.

This clone occurred once. The chain uses TRBV10-3 and TRBJ2-1; D might be TRBD1 or TRBD2, each matching 5 bases. Germline CDR1 ENHRY, CDR2 SYGVKD. The CDR3 is made up of 14 amino acids. V was cut by 0 bases and J by 14 bases, with 17 bases left in between. The CDR3 spells CAISESGTPNRKFF. The CDR3 coding sequence is TGTGCCATCAGTGAGTCGGGGACCCCCAACCGAAAGTTCTTC.

V gene TRBV4-1 combines with J gene TRBJ2-1, with a tentative D call TRBD1 (6 bases). Germline V lookup: CDR1 MGHRA, CDR2 YSYEKL. V shed 0 bases and J shed 4 bases, with 13 bases lying between them. The CDR3 contains 16 residues. The CDR3 loop reads CASSQDLRGDYNEQFF. The CDR3 coding sequence is TGCGCCAGCAGCCAAGATCTCAGGGGCGATTACAATGAGCAGTTCTTC.

J is TRBJ2-5 and V is TRBV5-4; 11 nucleotides align to TRBD2. The CDR3 length is 17 residues. From germline, CDR1 is SGHNT and CDR2 YYREEE (reference sequence). V was pared by 0 bases and J by 1 base, with 5 bases of the junction left unmatched. CDR3 amino acids: CASSLGLAGGLQETQYF. Here the CDR3 DNA reads TGTGCCAGCAGCTTGGGTCTAGCGGGGGGTCTCCAAGAGACCCAGTACTTC.

The rearrangement links TRBV2 to TRBJ1-5; weak D call: TRBD1 (5 bases). CDR3 length: 15 residues. In germline, CDR1 is SNHLY, CDR2 FYNNEI. V lost 6 bases to trimming and J lost 0 bases, with 12 bases between them. In DNA form, the CDR3 reads TGTGCCAGCAGGCGGGACGGCTATAGCAATCAGCCCCAGCATTTT. Amino acid sequence: CASRRDGYSNQPQHF.

About this clone: Other DNA sequences in the sample encode the same CDR3. This rearrangement joins TRBV7-2 to TRBJ1-5; D gene uncertain. The CDR3 has 13 residues. Trimming removed 1 base at V and 4 bases at J, with 5 bases between. Germline CDR1 and CDR2: SGHTA and FQGNSA. The CDR3 sequence: CASSLDRNQPQHF. The CDR3 bases are TGTGCCAGCAGCTTAGACCGAAATCAGCCCCAGCATTTT. The whole variable domain, remainder taken from reference TRBV7-2 and TRBJ1-5, is GAGVSQSPSNKVTEKGKDVELRCDPISGHTALYWYRQSLGQGLEFLIYFQGNSAPDKSGLPSDRFSAERTGGSVSTLTIQRTQQEDSAVYLCASSLDRNQPQHFGDGTRLSIL.

The chain recombines TRBV9 with TRBJ2-5, with D possibly TRBD1 on 6 matching bases. CDR1 SGDLS and CDR2 YYNGEE come from the germline V gene. This CDR3 is 14 amino acids long. The V gene lost 4 bases and the J gene lost 1 base, with 11 bases spanning the gap. The CDR3 DNA is TGTGCCAGCAGCTCAACAGGGAGCCAAGAGACCCAGTACTTC. This translates into CASSSTGSQETQYF. Supplemented by reference TRBV9 and TRBJ2-5, the full variable domain reads DSGVTQTPKHLITATGQRVTLRCSPRSGDLSVYWYQQSLDQGLQFLIQYYNGEERAKGNILERFSAQQFPDLHSELNLSSLELGDSALYFCASSSTGSQETQYFGPGTRLLVL.

The rearrangement uses TRBV11-1 and TRBJ2-7; D not certain. CDR1 is SGHAT and CDR2 is FQDESV in the germline V gene (reference sequence). This CDR3 contains 13 residues. This CDR3 is CASAQQVSYEQYF. The CDR3 coding sequence is TGTGCGTCGGCACAGCAGGTAAGCTACGAGCAGTACTTC.

The rearrangement joins TRBV6-6 to TRBJ2-2; D is uncertain. The germline gives CDR1 MNHNY, CDR2 SVGAGI (reference sequence). With 2 bases removed from V and 0 bases from J, the gap between germline ends came to 7 bases. CDR3 size: 15 residues. CDR3 residues: CASSYPDTNTGELFF. The CDR3 DNA reads TGTGCCAGCAGTTACCCCGACACGAACACCGGGGAGCTGTTTTTT.

The chain links TRBV28 to TRBJ2-7, with a tentative D call TRBD1 (6 bases). The CDR3 extends over 13 amino acids. Germline V CDR1 and CDR2: MDHEN, SYDVKM. Trimming removed 9 bases from V and 3 bases from J, with 15 bases in between. The CDR3 spells CASGLQGVYEQYF. DNA of the CDR3: TGTGCCAGTGGCTTACAGGGCGTCTACGAGCAGTACTTC.

The rearrangement joins TRBV5-1 to TRBJ2-5; 8 nucleotides align to TRBD2. The trim removed 5 bases at V and 3 bases at J, leaving 9 bases unmatched. This CDR3 has 15 amino acids. In germline, CDR1 is SGHRS, CDR2 YFSETQ. The CDR3 region is CASRGTGGFEETQYF. In DNA, the CDR3 is TGCGCCAGCAGAGGAACGGGGGGGTTCGAAGAGACCCAGTACTTC.

The rearrangement links TRBV2 to TRBJ2-3; no firm D call. Trimming took off 4 bases at V and 5 bases at J, with 10 bases between the two ends. The germline V gene has CDR1 SNHLY and CDR2 FYNNEI. The CDR3 has 13 residues. The CDR3 here is CASSALPRDTQYF. The CDR3 nucleotides are TGTGCCAGCAGTGCCTTACCCAGAGATACGCAGTATTTT. The full variable domain, with the rest looked up from reference TRBV2 and TRBJ2-3, is EPEVTQTPSHQVTQMGQEVILRCVPISNHLYFYWYRQILGQKVEFLVSFYNNEISEKSEIFDDQFSVERPDGSNFTLKIRSTKLEDSAMYFCASSALPRDTQYFGPGTRLTVL.

About this clone itself: Within the sample, other DNA sequences also encode this same CDR3. This sequence joins TRBV7-2 and TRBJ1-4, with D maybe TRBD1 (6 bases). The CDR3 contains 14 residues. Germline values: CDR1 SGHTA, CDR2 FQGNSA. The ends were cut back, 2 bases at V and 8 bases at J, with 12 bases in the middle. This CDR3 reads CASSLTGAGEKLFF. The CDR3 bases are TGTGCCAGCAGCTTAACGGGGGCTGGCGAAAAACTGTTTTTT.

The rearrangement links TRBV9 to TRBJ1-4; unclear D gene. CDR1 is SGDLS, CDR2 YYNGEE, per germline. The CDR3 contains 13 residues. V was trimmed by 5 bases and J by 7 bases, leaving 12 bases between them. DNA of the CDR3: TGTGCCAGCAGAGTAAGGGAATCTGAAAAACTGTTTTTT. This codes for CASRVRESEKLFF.

The count of this clone is one. The chain combines TRBV4-2 with TRBJ2-7, with 7 bases matching TRBD1. CDR1 LGHNA and CDR2 YNFKEQ come from the germline V gene. This CDR3 region has 12 residues. Losses at the gene ends were 4 bases for V and 6 bases for J; bases not matched to a gene: 3. CDR3 amino acids: CASSLGQTEQYF. The CDR3 nucleotides are TGTGCCAGCAGCCTGGGACAGACCGAGCAGTACTTC.

This chain connects TRBV4-1 to TRBJ2-1, with D perhaps TRBD2 (7 bases). The germline CDR1 and CDR2 sequences are MGHRA and YSYEKL. Between the trimmed V and J ends, which lost 3 bases and 2 bases, there was a span of 14 bases. The CDR3 contains 16 residues. The chain's CDR3 is CASSQKGGGAYNEQFF. The DNA for the CDR3 is TGCGCCAGCAGCCAGAAGGGGGGGGGCGCCTACAATGAGCAGTTCTTC.

This clone was seen only once. The chain has TRBV4-3 and TRBJ1-4; perhaps TRBD1 as D (5 bases). V was shortened by 0 bases and J by 8 bases, with 10 bases between the two germline ends. CDR3 length equals 14 residues. Germline V gene lookup returns CDR1 LGHNA and CDR2 YSLEER. CDR3 nucleotides: TGCGCCAGCAGCCAAGACAGGGTTGGGGAAAAACTGTTTTTT. It encodes CASSQDRVGEKLFF.

The chain is built from TRBV25-1 and TRBJ1-3; D gene uncertain. This CDR3 is 11 amino acids long. CDR1 is MGHDK and CDR2 is SYGVNS in the germline V gene. V shed 1 base and J shed 10 bases, with 5 bases lying between them. The CDR3 here is CASSESRTIYF. CDR3 coding DNA: TGTGCCAGCAGTGAATCACGGACCATATATTTT.

CDR3 in amino acids: CASGTGQGAKNIQYF. Written as DNA, the CDR3 is TGTGCCAGCGGTACCGGACAGGGAGCCAAAAACATTCAGTACTTC. The chain combines TRBV7-9 with TRBJ2-4, with 8 positions matching TRBD1. With V trimmed by 8 bases and J by 0 bases, 6 bases remained unmatched. The CDR3 sequence is 15 residues long. Germline V gene lookup returns CDR1 SEHNR and CDR2 FQNEAQ (reference sequence).

J is TRBJ1-2 and V is TRBV7-9; D may be TRBD1 (5 bases). CDR3 length: 12 residues. Deletions cut 5 bases from V and 5 bases from J, with 9 bases between. In germline, CDR1 is SEHNR, CDR2 FQNEAQ (reference sequence). The CDR3 region has the DNA TGTGCCAGCAGCCTCAGGGTTTATGGCTACACCTTC. Translated, it gives CASSLRVYGYTF.

V is TRBV14 and J is TRBJ1-1; D call uncertain. The CDR3 extends over 13 amino acids. Per the germline V gene, CDR1 is SGHDN and CDR2 is FVKESK. The germline V and J ends were trimmed by 0 bases and 2 bases, with 4 bases remaining between them. Here the CDR3 reads CASSQERNTEAFF. The CDR3, as DNA: TGTGCCAGCAGCCAAGAGCGTAACACTGAAGCTTTCTTT.

The chain joins TRBV5-1 to TRBJ1-1, with a tentative D call TRBD1 (6 bases). V was trimmed by 6 bases and J by 5 bases, leaving 17 bases between them. This CDR3 has 14 amino acids. CDR1 is SGHRS, CDR2 YFSETQ, per germline. DNA of the CDR3: TGCGCCAGCATCGATGGGGGCGGGAAAACTGAAGCTTTCTTT. It translates to CASIDGGGKTEAFF.

V is TRBV5-4 and J is TRBJ2-1, with 10 positions matching TRBD1. V shed 4 bases, J shed 9 bases, and the junction held 7 bases outside the gene matches. CDR1 and CDR2 (germline): SGHNT, YYREEE (reference sequence). The CDR3 runs 14 residues. The CDR3 protein is CASSPGQGVIEQFF. CDR3 coding DNA: TGTGCCAGCAGCCCAGGACAGGGGGTGATTGAGCAGTTCTTC.